This T cell receptor (beta chain) stems from a study of shared clonotypes between healthy human individuals. The overall study: There were three CD4 naive, three CD4 memory, two CD8 naive and one CD8 memory plates per donor.

Genomic DNA belonging to each subset was distributed in equal measure over several immunoSEQ plates. Sequenced by immunoSEQ multiplex PCR; TCRdb stores in-frame clones only, minus some. The profile shows around 1 million clones, over 75% of them singletons. The germline gives CDR1 SQVTM, CDR2 ANQGSEA. The CDR3 covers 15 residues. V was pared by 1 base and J by 2 bases, with 11 bases between. This TCR derives from a man aged 18 to 30 in good health. The chain is built from TRBV29-1 and TRBJ2-2; perhaps TRBD2 as D (6 bases). The source material was memory CD4+ T cells sorted from blood. The sample's subset: CD45RA-negative fraction. CDR3 DNA: TGCAGCGTTGAAGTATCGGGGGACAACACCGGGGAGCTGTTTTTT. Translating gives CSVEVSGDNTGELFF.